This section outlines one T cell receptor (beta chain) sequence together with its context. The data stem from a study of control samples from healthy donors and cancer patients. Germline V CDR1 and CDR2: LGHDT, YNNKEL (reference sequence). V lost 3 bases to trimming and J lost 0 bases, with 10 bases between them. This CDR3 contains 15 residues. Here immunoSEQ multiplex PCR was the method, and the copy in TCRdb shows in-frame clones only, minus some. There are 100,000 to 150,000 clones in the sample; roughly 90% occur only once, and over 2% lies in the top ten. The sequenced material came from blood. This chain uses TRBV3-1 (or the pseudogene TRBV3-2) with TRBJ2-3, with a possible D match to TRBD2 (6 bases). This TCR was sampled from a woman in her fifties or sixties in good health. The CDR3, as DNA: TGTGCCAGCAGCCACCTCGCGGGAAGCACAGATACGCAGTATTTT. It translates to CASSHLAGSTDTQYF.